This passage covers 2 T cell receptor beta chains from one sample sequenced in a study of cytomegalovirus exposure and HLA in healthy donors. Sequencing used immunoSEQ multiplex PCR; TCRdb keeps in-frame clones, though not all of them. Of 200,000 or so clones in the sample, 88% were seen once. The specimen was PBMCs. These receptors were collected from a woman younger than 30 in good health and CMV-seronegative.

This clone was observed a single time. The rearrangement joins TRBV27 to TRBJ2-2; D call uncertain. The CDR3 is 12 amino acids. Germline V gene sequence: CDR1 MNHEY, CDR2 SMNVEV (reference sequence). The V end was cut by 8 bases, the J end by 8 bases, with 12 bases between. This CDR3 is CASASSSGELFF. CDR3 nucleotide sequence: TGTGCCAGCGCCTCTAGTTCTGGGGAGCTGTTTTTT.

The chain is built from TRBV7-8 and TRBJ2-7, with 11 bases fitting TRBD1. The germline V gene encodes CDR1 SGHVS and CDR2 FQNEAQ. J was trimmed by 1 base and V by 5 bases; bases with no gene match: 13. CDR3 length: 18 residues. As DNA, the CDR3 is TGTGCCAGCAGCGTTTGGGGGGCCGGGACAGGGGGATCCTACGAGCAGTACTTC. Its protein is CASSVWGAGTGGSYEQYF. The complete variable domain, with remaining parts taken from reference TRBV7-8 and TRBJ2-7, reads GAGVSQSPRYKVAKRGQDVALRCDPISGHVSLFWYQQALGQGPEFLTYFQNEAQLDKSGLPSDRFFAERPEGSVSTLKIQRTQQEDSAVYLCASSVWGAGTGGSYEQYFGPGTRLTVT.